The sequence of this TCR beta chain was determined in a study of cytomegalovirus exposure and HLA in healthy donors (TCRdb year 2017). Regarding the study in general: According to an earlier analysis of around 600 of the donors, some 170 million T cells yielded approximately 120 million unique TCR beta sequences and about 280 Gb of sequence data. HLA typing covered class I and class II loci at four-digit resolution. Of the approximately 400 genotyped donors, around 81% fell in the genetic ancestry cluster associated with self-reported Caucasian donors. A later genetic analysis used genome-wide SNP genotypes for about 65% of the roughly 670 donors, treating that subset as a discovery cohort. Alongside the repertoire data, information on donor age, sex, ethnicity and CMV serostatus was compiled. Roughly 300 gigabases of sequencing data and approximately 92 million unique TCR sequences made up an early release that covered several hundred HLA-typed donors. The number of typed donors differed by locus: roughly 629-640 for A, B, C, DRB1 and DQB1; some 540 for DQA1; around 610 for DPA1; and some 470 for DPB1. All discovery cohort repertoires had been generated using a single sequencing platform. A later analysis re-analyzed previously published TCR beta repertoires from 550 to 700 donors and added high-resolution HLA genotyping to study TCR occurrence patterns. To decide whether each TCR beta V gene segment behaved as functional or pseudogenic, an earlier analysis of nearly 600 of the donors relied on high-throughput TCR beta sequencing. In addition to the first cohort of 650 to 800 subjects, a separate validation cohort of 120 different subjects was used. The T cell repertoires of 550 to 850 subjects were profiled by immunosequencing and related to cytomegalovirus serostatus. High-throughput TCR immunosequencing, statistical association of individual TCRs with disease status, and machine learning were combined to predict cytomegalovirus infection status. On average, about 240,000 unique TCR beta nucleotide sequences were sequenced per donor among 398 genotyped donors of the cohort, with roughly 20% of those sequences being non-productive. The aim of the study was to test whether cataloging public T cell receptors could identify signatures of past pathogen exposure. Because of strong linkage in the cohort, five DR-DQ haplotypes were treated as single units for association and clustering. Rather than drawing on any new phenotypic data, the later analysis identified candidate immune exposures from TCR beta sequences and the way those sequences occurred across donors. Overall results and qualifications from the work: A few of the identified cytomegalovirus-associated TCR beta chains were confirmed in vitro to be specific for cytomegalovirus antigens. The cohort was sequenced for TCR beta chains only, and without alpha or paired-chain data the features that could be detected were limited. In both the original and validation cohorts, the classifier was reported to diagnose cytomegalovirus status with high specificity and sensitivity. The presence/absence analyses assumed that sequencing depth was roughly uniform across donors, and that assumption may not be true. HLA typing was unavailable for some donors at each locus, so association tests used only the typed subset. A further reported finding was that TCR beta sequences accurately predicted the HLA-A and HLA-B alleles for most subjects in the first cohort. According to the authors, the approach could potentially be generalized to other disease states and immunological phenotypes. Most TCR sequences were observed very rarely across donors, whereas some public TCRs were present in many individuals. The only immune exposure information available for the cohort was CMV serostatus. Because counts were too low, 15 to 20 rarely observed V segments, including chromosome 9 orphons, were left out of the earlier analysis of approximately 500 of the donors. A later analysis found that HLA-associated TCR beta chains were more clonally expanded and had lower generation probabilities than equally common non-associated chains. A cluster of highly shared sequence variants was judged likely to be a technical artifact of the sequencing pipeline. In an earlier analysis of approximately 600 of the donors, most TCR beta V segments were observed in productive rearrangements about 87% or about 30% of the time, broadly matching IMGT annotations. A later analysis found that TCR association rates varied across HLA loci, with DRB1 alleles showing the most associated TCRs and HLA-C alleles the fewest. In a later genetic analysis, fewer N-insertions in productive TCRs were reported among donors in an Asian-associated ancestry cluster than the roughly 700-donor mean. A later analysis associated 16,951 TCR beta sequences with specific HLA alleles at a false discovery rate of 0.05. Linkage disequilibrium might explain the correlated functional status among segregating V segments, but an unknown experimental factor could not be ruled out. Assigning TCR associations to individual alleles was difficult when HLA alleles, especially DR and DQ, strongly co-occurred. In the study, around 160 TCR beta chains were listed as associated with cytomegalovirus. V-gene and J-gene trimming of TCR beta chains was associated with a missense DCLRE1C variant in a later genetic analysis, and the association was replicated in an independent cohort. According to a later analysis, most CMV-associated TCR beta chains appeared to be HLA-restricted, and the HLA associations seemed to be driven largely by CMV exposure. Several of the top co-occurrence clusters appeared to be linked to parvovirus B19, influenza, CMV and Epstein-Barr virus, according to a later analysis.

The cohort consisted of 666 healthy bone marrow donors. At the time of sampling, every cohort member was nominally healthy, though immune exposures that went unrecorded were likely present. The donor was CMV seronegative and belonged to the group of under 400 seronegative cohort members. A peripheral blood sample was provided by each donor, and peripheral blood mononuclear cells were used for TCR beta sequencing. Genomic DNA extraction from the blood cell samples was performed with the Qiagen DNeasy Blood Extraction Kit. As regards this clone: Its antigen is still unknown. No much larger clonotype is one base removed from it; base qualities were not supplied.

Library construction relied on the immunoSEQ multiplex PCR assay. The multiplex PCR relied on a mix of 60 forward primers for TCR Vbeta segments and 13 reverse primers for TCR Jbeta segments. The CDR3 region of rearranged TCR beta genes was amplified from genomic DNA with a multiplex PCR assay. On the Illumina HiSeq System, the amplified TCR beta libraries were sequenced as 87-base-pair reads. Per the authors' processing: A later analysis counted tens of millions of unique TCR beta chains across the 550 to 800 repertoires, and 9.5 million to 11 million of these chains were shared by at least two donors. Raw reads were error-corrected and collapsed into unique sequences with a nearest-neighbor algorithm that merged closely related sequences to remove PCR and sequencing errors. CDR3 sequences were aligned to IMGT reference sequences to assign V, D and J gene segments. For a sequence to be retained, a match of at least six nucleotides to both a V gene segment and a J gene segment was required. Rearrangements were classified as productive when the CDR3 lacked stop codons and remained in frame with V and J, and all other rearrangements were classified as non-productive. CDR3 was defined according to IMGT convention as the region running from the second conserved V-encoded cysteine to the conserved J-encoded phenylalanine. In an earlier analysis of around 640 of the donors, sequences lacking an unambiguous match to a single V gene segment were excluded. In an earlier analysis of some 590 of the donors, V segments were called functional above 56.7% productive rearrangements and were called segregating when the between-donor standard deviation exceeded 5%. A statistical classification framework was built to diagnose cytomegalovirus status from the catalog of TCR beta chain sequences. In a later analysis, V and J genes were assigned by comparing TCR nucleotide sequences against IMGT/GENE-DB human TR gene sequences. A later analysis assigned CDR3 sequences and most-parsimonious VDJ recombination scenarios with the TCRdist pipeline. A later analysis defined each TCR beta chain by its CDR3 amino acid sequence plus V-gene family, and excluded reads lacking a unique V-gene family. As a way to deal with suspected cross-contamination and a sequencing artifact, a later analysis dropped 592 nucleotide sequences that were highly shared and had low generation probability. In a later analysis, a clonal expansion index for each public chain was calculated from normalized within-repertoire ranks of inferred template counts. In a later analysis, generation probabilities were computed using a VDJ recombination model fitted to out-of-frame rearrangements, and the results were checked against IGoR. A later analysis scored TCR-TCR, TCR-HLA and TCR-CMV co-occurrence with hypergeometric tests, applying a repertoire-size bias correction to TCR pairs. A later analysis estimated false discovery rates by permuting HLA or CMV assignments 20 times. In a later analysis, co-occurring TCRs were grouped using DBSCAN, and TCRdist sequence similarity was added for clustering within HLA-allele-positive subsets. Co-occurrence clustering excluded repertoires with fewer than 30,000 or more than 120,000 public chains, plus five with anomalous nucleotide sharing. Here the immuneACCESS table is served through TCRdb, limited to in-frame sequences with V and J called. Missing clones are a known gap in these copies; in checked studies unresolved V genes cover under half, and the rest lacks a known reason. The DNA was the basis for D and trimming; V, J and clone size are from that table. This sample is represented by 90,000 to 140,000 clones; around 72% of them were singletons. The leading ten clones occupy 5.6% of the sample.

This clonotype was sampled from a male donor in good health and CMV-seronegative. The sequenced sample was PBMCs.

The CDR3 reads CASSEGTSSEAHEQFF. The sequenced DNA: TGTGCCAGCAGTGAAGGGACGTCTAGCGAGGCCCATGAGCAGTTCTTC. The chain joins TRBV6-1 to TRBJ2-1, with a weak D call of TRBD2 (6 bases match). V loses 1 base, J loses 8 bases, and the germline ends lie 18 bases apart. The CDR3 goes from the cysteine to the phenylalanine over 16 residues. The CDR3 DNA has 48 bases and is translated from base 1. CDR1 and CDR2 (MNHNS, SASEGT) derive from the germline V gene.